Listed below are T cell receptor beta chains from one sample, sequenced in a study of blood T cells in healthy people across ages. Each CDR3 protein is one row after TCRdb ran MiXCR on the 5' RACE reads. The sample lists over a million distinct CDR3 sequences; roughly two fifths were seen once. Sequencing used blood. The receptors derive from a woman under 30 in good health. CDR3s include the opening cysteine and the closing phenylalanine or tryptophan. D genes are given only for firm matches. Expanded clones get a size class; other rows say once, few or many, or leave the size out.

v_call,clone_size,j_call,d_call,cdr3_length,cdr3_nt,cdr3_aa
TRBV29-1,.,TRBJ1-2,.,12,TGCAGCGTTGGGGCTACCGACGCCGGCTACACCTTC,CSVGATDAGYTF
TRBV20-1,.,TRBJ2-2,TRBD2,15,TGCAGTGCTACCCCGACTAGCGGGAGACTCGGGGAGCTGTTTTTT,CSATPTSGRLGELFF
TRBV14,.,TRBJ2-1,TRBD2,13,TGTGCCAGCAGCCAGAACGCGGGGGTTGAGCAGTTCTTC,CASSQNAGVEQFF
TRBV28,few,TRBJ2-5,.,14,TGTGCCAGCAGCGCCTTGGCTAGCGAAGAGACCCAGTACTTC,CASSALASEETQYF
TRBV18,.,TRBJ2-7,TRBD2,15,TGTGCCAGCTCTAAGGGAGCGGGGGCCTACAATGAGCAGTACTTC,CASSKGAGAYNEQYF
TRBV27,.,TRBJ2-7,TRBD2,14,TGTGCCAGCAGTTTCGGCGGGAGGGCCTCCGAGCAGTACTTC,CASSFGGRASEQYF
TRBV2,.,TRBJ2-3,.,16,TGTGCCAGCAGGCGGGGACGACAGGGTTCATTGGATACGCAGTATTTT,CASRRGRQGSLDTQYF
TRBV20-1,.,TRBJ2-3,.,15,TGCAGTGCTAGAGGATGGACTTACCGCACAGATACGCAGTATTTT,CSARGWTYRTDTQYF
TRBV27,.,TRBJ2-4,TRBD1,14,TGTGCCAGCAGCCGGACAGGGACGCAAAACATTCAGTACTTC,CASSRTGTQNIQYF
TRBV3-1,.,TRBJ2-6,.,16,TGTGCCAGCAGCCAAAGGTCGGTCTCTGGGGCCAACGTCCTGACTTTC,CASSQRSVSGANVLTF
TRBV20-1,.,TRBJ2-5,.,13,TGCAGTGCTAGAGAAGGGTCCCAAGAGACCCAGTACTTC,CSAREGSQETQYF
TRBV27,few,TRBJ2-3,TRBD2,15,TGTGCCAGCAGTAGACTAGCGGGAGACGCAGATACGCAGTATTTT,CASSRLAGDADTQYF
TRBV12-3/TRBV12-4,few,TRBJ1-2,.,11,TGTGCCAGCAGTTTATTAGGTAGCTACACCTTC,CASSLLGSYTF
TRBV20-1,.,TRBJ2-5,TRBD1,12,TGCAGTGCGAGACAGGGGGAGCGGGCCCAGTACTTC,CSARQGERAQYF
TRBV6-2/TRBV6-3,.,TRBJ2-2,.,13,TGTGCCAGCATCCTTAGTCGGACCGGGGAGCTGTTTTTT,CASILSRTGELFF
TRBV11-2,.,TRBJ2-3,.,13,TGTGCCAGCAGCTCTTGGTGCACAGATACGCAGTATTTT,CASSSWCTDTQYF
TRBV20-1,.,TRBJ2-5,.,14,TGCAGTGCTAGAGAACCGGGAGCGGGAGAGACCCAGTACTTC,CSAREPGAGETQYF
TRBV29-1,.,TRBJ2-7,.,13,TGCAGCGTTGTAGGGGGAGGGGGCTACGAGCAGTACTTC,CSVVGGGGYEQYF
TRBV7-9,.,TRBJ2-7,TRBD2,16,TGTGCCGGCAGCTCGGGACTAGCGGGAGATCCCGACGAGCAGTACTTC,CAGSSGLAGDPDEQYF
TRBV7-2,few,TRBJ2-1,.,14,TGTGCCAGCAGCTTAGGAGGTACGCCCTTGGAGCAGTTCTTC,CASSLGGTPLEQFF
TRBV28,.,TRBJ1-2,.,13,TGTGCCAGCAGGCAGACATGGCACTATGGCTACACCTTC,CASRQTWHYGYTF
TRBV6-1,few,TRBJ1-2,TRBD1,17,TGTGCCAGCAGTGAAGCGCTTACCGGGACAGGGGGCAATGGCTACACCTTC,CASSEALTGTGGNGYTF
TRBV29-1,.,TRBJ2-7,.,11,TGCAGCGGTGAAGTGGGTTACGAGCAGTACTTC,CSGEVGYEQYF
TRBV3-1,.,TRBJ2-7,.,15,TGTGCCAGCAGCCAAGATGTGGCGGGAATCTACGAGCAGTACTTC,CASSQDVAGIYEQYF
TRBV27,.,TRBJ2-7,TRBD1,15,TGTGCCAGCAGTTCCCCCCGGACAGGGCACTACGAGCAGTACTTC,CASSSPRTGHYEQYF
TRBV7-9,.,TRBJ2-1,.,15,TGTGCCAGCAGCTTGGCAAGGGCGCCGGGCAATGAGCAGTTCTTC,CASSLARAPGNEQFF
TRBV5-5,.,TRBJ2-3,.,16,TGTGCCAGCAGCTTGGTCTATCTGGCGGTCACAGATACGCAGTATTTT,CASSLVYLAVTDTQYF
TRBV10-3,many,TRBJ2-1,.,13,TGTGCCATCAGAACAGGGACCCACAATGAGCAGTTCTTC,CAIRTGTHNEQFF
TRBV20-1,few,TRBJ2-1,.,10,TGCAGTGCGAGACGGGACACGCAGTTCTTC,CSARRDTQFF
TRBV7-2,.,TRBJ1-4,TRBD1,14,TGTGCCAGCAGCTGGACAGGGGGTTATGAAAAACTGTTTTTT,CASSWTGGYEKLFF
TRBV11-3,once,TRBJ2-5,.,14,TGTGCCAGCAGCTTCCCGCTCATGGGGGAGACCCAGTACTTC,CASSFPLMGETQYF
TRBV6-2/TRBV6-3,.,TRBJ2-3,TRBD1,17,TGTGCCAGCAGTTACATTGGGTCCTTCAAGACAGGGCTGGAGCAGTATTTT,CASSYIGSFKTGLEQYF
TRBV12-3/TRBV12-4,.,TRBJ2-2,TRBD1,15,TGTGCCAGCTTCCCCCGACAGGGCAACACCGGGGAGCTGTTTTTT,CASFPRQGNTGELFF
TRBV25-1,once,TRBJ2-1,.,16,TGTGCCAGCAGTGAAGGATCCGCCGGGGCCACCTACGAGCAGTTCTTC,CASSEGSAGATYEQFF
TRBV14,.,TRBJ1-5,TRBD1,16,TGTGCCAGCAGCCGTTTGGGACAGGGGTTTGGGCAGCCCCAGCATTTT,CASSRLGQGFGQPQHF
TRBV20-1,many,TRBJ1-5,.,13,TGCAGTGCTAGTGCGGGGGGCGGTCAGCCCCAGCATTTT,CSASAGGGQPQHF
TRBV3-1,.,TRBJ1-1,.,12,TGTGCCAGCACGGCGGGTTCCACTGAAGCTTTCTTT,CASTAGSTEAFF
TRBV5-6,.,TRBJ2-7,.,16,TGTGCCAGCAGCTTGGACAGGGCGGTGGATGCCTACGAGCAGTACTTC,CASSLDRAVDAYEQYF
TRBV11-2,.,TRBJ1-4,.,15,TGTGCCAGCAGCTTAATGTCTGGGGCAGGTGAAAAACTGTTTTTT,CASSLMSGAGEKLFF
TRBV11-1,.,TRBJ2-3,.,14,TGTGCCAGCAGCTTAGAAACTAGTTTGGATACGCGGTATTTT,CASSLETSLDTRYF
TRBV6-2/TRBV6-3,few,TRBJ2-3,TRBD1,16,TGTGCCAGCAAAATTCCCCGGGACAGGGACGCAGATACGCAGTATTTT,CASKIPRDRDADTQYF
TRBV6-2/TRBV6-3,.,TRBJ1-5,.,15,TGTGCCAGCAGTTACCGGGGGATGGGCAATCAGCCCCAGCATTTT,CASSYRGMGNQPQHF
TRBV6-1,.,TRBJ2-7,.,12,TGTGCCAGCATTCGGGGCTACAATGAGCAGTACTTC,CASIRGYNEQYF
TRBV27,few,TRBJ2-3,TRBD2,17,TGTGCCAGCAGTCCCGGACTAGCGGGAGGCTGGGGAGATACGCAGTATTTT,CASSPGLAGGWGDTQYF
TRBV29-1,once,TRBJ2-3,.,13,TGCAGCGTTCTTCCGGATCTCACAGATACGCTGTATTTT,CSVLPDLTDTLYF
TRBV6-6,few,TRBJ1-2,.,16,TGTGCCAGCAGTTACTCGATTAGAGGAGCGAACTATGGCTACACCTTC,CASSYSIRGANYGYTF
TRBV13,once,TRBJ1-2,.,16,TGTGTCAGCAGCGAGATGGAGGGAACAAACATTTATGGCTACACCTTC,CVSSEMEGTNIYGYTF
TRBV7-9,.,TRBJ2-7,.,14,TGTGCCAGCAGCTTACCGAGTAGGGGGAATGAGCAGTACTTC,CASSLPSRGNEQYF
TRBV11-2,many,TRBJ2-7,.,14,TGTGCCAGCAGCCCTCAGGGTCCCCTTGGAGAGCAGTACTTC,CASSPQGPLGEQYF
TRBV6-2/TRBV6-3,few,TRBJ1-2,TRBD1,13,TGTGCCAGCCGACGTACAGGGGACTATGGCTACACCTTC,CASRRTGDYGYTF
TRBV20-1,.,TRBJ2-1,TRBD2,12,TGCAGTACTAGCGACCCCTACAATGAGCAGTTCTTC,CSTSDPYNEQFF
TRBV7-2,few,TRBJ1-3,.,16,TGTGCCAGCAGCTTAATATCGGCAGGGAAAGGAAACACCATATATTTT,CASSLISAGKGNTIYF